The 30 T cell receptor beta chains reported below all come from one sample, sequenced in a study of early T cells in non-severe SARS-CoV-2 infection (dated by TCRdb to about 2021). The library was obtained by 5' RACE. Sequencing was carried out with a NextSeq 500. TCRdb passed the public sequencing reads through fastp at Q25 and MiXCR, retaining productive beta sequences. Rows are unified per CDR3 protein, each entry keeping the most common DNA and genes. For this sample there are 50,000 to 70,000 distinct CDR3 sequences; approximately 15% appear just once. 9% to 10% of the sample goes to the ten largest clones. Sequenced material: whole blood, taken at baseline. Source of these receptors: an adult who was a healthcare worker with PCR-confirmed SARS-CoV-2 infection or an uninfected control (not recorded which).

This clonotype was observed at least ten times. The DNA for the CDR3 is TGTGCCAGCAGCCAACGACAGAACTCACCCCTCCACTTT. Amino acids: CASSQRQNSPLHF. The J gene is TRBJ1-6, the V gene TRBV3-1; the D gene is possibly TRBD1 (5 bases). The germline V gene has CDR1 LGHDT and CDR2 YNNKEL (reference sequence). V was clipped by 2 bases and J by 10 bases, with 9 bases between them. The CDR3 has 13 amino acids.

J is TRBJ2-5 and V is TRBV11-2; TRBD2 matches 15 bases. The CDR3 extends over 16 amino acids. V gave up 6 bases and J gave up 5 bases; unmatched junction bases: 7. Per germline, CDR1 SGHAT and CDR2 FQNNGV. The CDR3 protein is CASSLGTSGGTETQYF. The CDR3, as DNA: TGTGCCAGCAGTTTGGGGACTAGCGGGGGGACGGAGACCCAGTACTTC.

This clonotype was seen just once. The rearrangement joins TRBV5-4 to TRBJ2-2; 7 nucleotides line up with TRBD1. The CDR3 has 16 residues. The germline V gene encodes CDR1 SGHNT and CDR2 YYREEE (reference sequence). With 4 bases clipped from V and 4 bases from J, the junction kept 10 bases outside the gene matches. The CDR3 coding sequence is TGTGCCAGCAGCGTACCGGGACAGAAGTTCACCGGGGAGCTGTTTTTT. The encoded protein is CASSVPGQKFTGELFF.

This clonotype was seen many times. This sequence joins TRBV28 and TRBJ2-1, with D perhaps given as TRBD1 or TRBD2 (5 bases each). From germline, CDR1 is MDHEN and CDR2 SYDVKM. The ends were cut back, 7 bases at V and 3 bases at J, with 16 bases in the middle. The CDR3 length is 15 residues. Here the CDR3 DNA reads TGTGCCAGCACTATTGGAGGCAGGGTCTACAATGAGCAGTTCTTC. It specifies CASTIGGRVYNEQFF.

Here the CDR3 reads CASSLVAAGVRTEAFF. The CDR3 coding sequence is TGCGCCAGCAGCTTGGTGGCGGCAGGGGTCCGCACTGAAGCTTTCTTT. The chain combines TRBV5-1 with TRBJ1-1; possibly TRBD1 for D (6 bases). The CDR3 loop spans 16 amino acids. V was trimmed by 0 bases and J by 4 bases, leaving 16 bases between them. Germline V gene data show CDR1 as SGHRS and CDR2 as YFSETQ.

The V call is TRBV19, the J call TRBJ1-2; the D gene is possibly TRBD1 (5 bases). Germline V CDR1 and CDR2: LNHDA, SQIVND (reference sequence). This CDR3 region has 13 residues. Deletions cut 3 bases from V and 5 bases from J, with 10 bases between. CDR3 in DNA: TGTGCCAGTAGTATCGACAGAGGGTATGGCTACACCTTC. Amino acid sequence: CASSIDRGYGYTF.

This clonotype appeared many times. The chain joins TRBV12-3 or TRBV12-4 to TRBJ2-2; 9 nucleotides match TRBD1. CDR3 length: 14 amino acids. J gave up 3 bases and V 8 bases, and 4 bases lay outside the gene matches. CDR3 sequence reads: CASGGQGYTGELFF. The CDR3 nucleotides are TGTGCCAGCGGGGGACAGGGTTACACCGGGGAGCTGTTTTTT.

This clonotype was counted at least ten times. The rearrangement links TRBV6-2 or TRBV6-3 to TRBJ2-7; TRBD2 aligns across 9 bases. This CDR3 is 15 amino acids long. Germline trimming cut 3 bases from V and 7 bases from J; bases unmatched to any gene: 10. Germline values: CDR1 MNHEY, CDR2 SVGEGT. CDR3 nucleotide sequence: TGTGCCAGCAGTTATTTTAGCCCCCTAGCGGGGGAGCAGTACTTC. Translation gives CASSYFSPLAGEQYF.

Written as DNA, the CDR3 is TGTGCCAGCAGCCGGACTAGAACCACCCAGGGTACGCAGTATTTT. Translating it yields CASSRTRTTQGTQYF. The rearrangement links TRBV11-2 to TRBJ2-3; 7 bases map to TRBD2. V trimming: 5 bases; J trimming: 8 bases; junction bases outside the gene matches: 13. The CDR3 loop spans 15 amino acids. CDR1 is SGHAT, CDR2 FQNNGV, per germline.

This clonotype has just a few counts. J is TRBJ2-1 and V is TRBV6-7, with D hard to call. TRBV6-7 is noted as an ORF with a role that remains uncertain. The CDR3 runs to 16 residues. V was clipped by 8 bases and J by 1 base, with 18 bases between them. CDR3 amino acids: CASRAGCFLSYNEQFF. The CDR3 DNA sequence: TGTGCCAGCCGTGCTGGCTGCTTCTTGTCCTACAATGAGCAGTTCTTC.

This clonotype came up many times. The V gene is TRBV2, the J gene TRBJ1-4; 7 bases align to TRBD1. V trimming: 5 bases; J trimming: 0 bases; junction bases outside the gene matches: 12. CDR3 length: 18 residues. Germline assignment: CDR1 SNHLY and CDR2 FYNNEI. The CDR3 is CASSPFIYTGATNEKLFF. CDR3 nucleotide sequence: TGTGCCAGCAGTCCCTTTATCTATACAGGGGCAACTAATGAAAAACTGTTTTTT. Full variable domain (rest looked up from reference TRBV2 and TRBJ1-4): EPEVTQTPSHQVTQMGQEVILRCVPISNHLYFYWYRQILGQKVEFLVSFYNNEISEKSEIFDDQFSVERPDGSNFTLKIRSTKLEDSAMYFCASSPFIYTGATNEKLFFGSGTQLSVL.

In this sample, this clonotype turned up many times. The chain links TRBV5-1 to TRBJ2-1; possible D gene TRBD2, 6 bases. The CDR3 is 17 residues long. Germline V gene lookup returns CDR1 SGHRS and CDR2 YFSETQ. Trimming shortened V by 0 bases and J by 0 bases, and 13 bases separated the two germline ends. The CDR3 coding sequence is TGCGCCAGCAGCTTGGGGGACTCGTTAAGCTCCTACAATGAGCAGTTCTTC. Residues: CASSLGDSLSSYNEQFF.

The chain is built from TRBV5-1 and TRBJ2-3; 9 nucleotides line up with TRBD1. This CDR3 is built from 14 residues. The J segment lost 5 bases and the V segment lost 4 bases, leaving 5 bases of the junction unmatched. Germline V gene sequence: CDR1 SGHRS, CDR2 YFSETQ. Written as DNA, the CDR3 is TGCGCCAGCAGCGGGGACAGGGCGGAAGATACGCAGTATTTT. Translating it yields CASSGDRAEDTQYF.

The rearrangement joins TRBV3-1 to TRBJ2-7; D ambiguous. V was cut by 1 base and J by 3 bases, with 4 bases left in between. Germline V gene data show CDR1 as LGHDT and CDR2 as YNNKEL (reference sequence). CDR3 length: 12 residues. The CDR3 DNA reads as TGTGCCAGCAGCCAAGCGGGCTACGAGCAGTACTTC. Translated, it gives CASSQAGYEQYF.

The chain carries TRBV20-1 and TRBJ1-4; TRBD1 is a possible D gene (6 bases). The V and J ends lost 5 bases and 4 bases respectively, with 14 bases between them. The CDR3 spans 14 residues. The germline CDR1 and CDR2 sequences are DFQATT and SNEGSKA (reference sequence). CDR3: CSAAPGGYNEKLFF. For the CDR3, the DNA is TGCAGTGCTGCCCCCGGGGGCTATAATGAAAAACTGTTTTTT.

V and J are TRBV7-3 and TRBJ2-2; no clear D gene. Trimming cost V 3 bases and J 7 bases, with 6 bases left between them. In germline, CDR1 is SGHTA, CDR2 FQGTGA. The CDR3 runs to 12 residues. The CDR3, as DNA: TGTGCCAGCAGCTTTTTTGACGGGGAGCTGTTTTTT. This gives the protein CASSFFDGELFF.

This clonotype was picked up a small number of times. The chain couples TRBV28 to TRBJ2-4; 7 bases agree with TRBD1. The CDR3 is made up of 14 amino acids. Germline assignment: CDR1 MDHEN and CDR2 SYDVKM. Trimming removed 9 bases from V and 1 base from J; junction bases left unmatched: 6. Here the CDR3 reads CASHTGVAKNIQYF. For the CDR3, the DNA is TGTGCCAGTCACACAGGGGTCGCCAAAAACATTCAGTACTTC. The whole variable domain, remainder taken from reference TRBV28 and TRBJ2-4, is DVKVTQSSRYLVKRTGEKVFLECVQDMDHENMFWYRQDPGLGLRLIYFSYDVKMKEKGDIPEGYSVSREKKERFSLILESASTNQTSMYLCASHTGVAKNIQYFGAGTRLSVL.

The chain is built from TRBV18 and TRBJ1-1; no firm D call. Germline V gives CDR1 KGHSH, CDR2 LQKENI. Trimming stripped 0 bases from V and 5 bases from J, with 10 bases between. The CDR3 runs 14 residues. CDR3 loop: CASSPPSGATEAFF. DNA for the CDR3: TGTGCCAGCTCACCACCGTCCGGCGCGACTGAAGCTTTCTTT.

This clonotype was detected a few times. V usage is TRBV11-2 and J usage is TRBJ2-2; 12 bases map to TRBD2. The germline V gene has CDR1 SGHAT and CDR2 FQNNGV. V lost 5 bases, J lost 5 bases, and 9 bases stayed unmatched. This CDR3 has 17 amino acids. The CDR3 region is CASSLGRLAGDTGELFF. In DNA form, the CDR3 reads TGTGCCAGCAGCCTTGGACGACTAGCGGGAGATACCGGGGAGCTGTTTTTT.

There are a few counts of this clonotype. In this CDR3 the conserved last residue, phenylalanine or tryptophan, is missing, so a read error is likely. It is unclear where the CDR3 begins or ends on the DNA, so no DNA is shown, and the CDR3 is as TCRdb lists it. J is TRBJ1-6 and V is TRBV6-1. The CDR3 has 8 amino acids, counting both end residues. The germline CDR1 and CDR2 sequences are MNHNS and SASEGT. CDR3 residues: CASSEAYR.

There are a few counts of this clonotype. This rearrangement joins TRBV5-1 to TRBJ2-7; 11 bases are a match to TRBD1. Germline V gene sequence: CDR1 SGHRS, CDR2 YFSETQ. The CDR3 has 15 amino acids. Trimming at V came to 4 bases and at J to 6 bases, leaving 9 bases not matched to a gene. The CDR3 here is CASSPMDRGRGEQYF. In DNA, the CDR3 is TGCGCCAGCAGCCCTATGGACAGGGGGCGAGGCGAGCAGTACTTC.

The V and J genes are TRBV28 and TRBJ2-7, with D possibly being TRBD2 (5 bases). The germline V gene encodes CDR1 MDHEN and CDR2 SYDVKM. V was shortened by 4 bases and J by 5 bases, with 15 bases between the two germline ends. The CDR3 runs 14 residues. CDR3 DNA sequence: TGTGCCAGCAGTTCCTCGGGGTCTCCGAACGAGCAGTACTTC. It is translated as CASSSSGSPNEQYF.

The genes are TRBV3-1 and TRBJ2-2, with D unresolved. Germline V gene sequence: CDR1 LGHDT, CDR2 YNNKEL (reference sequence). The V gene lost 1 base and the J gene lost 9 bases, with 3 bases spanning the gap. CDR3 length: 11 residues. The chain's CDR3 is CASSQARELFF. As DNA, the CDR3 is TGTGCCAGCAGCCAAGCGCGGGAGCTGTTTTTT.

V gene TRBV4-1 combines with J gene TRBJ2-7, with D tentatively TRBD2 (5 bases). The CDR3 loop spans 14 amino acids. Trimming shortened V by 1 base and J by 4 bases, and 11 bases separated the two germline ends. CDR1 is MGHRA, CDR2 YSYEKL, per germline. This CDR3 is CASSQGRLAYEQYF. In DNA, the CDR3 is TGCGCCAGCAGCCAAGGGAGGCTAGCATACGAGCAGTACTTC.

By proportion, this clonotype is medium-sized. This chain uses TRBV4-1 with TRBJ2-2, with 7 bases matching TRBD1. With 2 bases clipped from V and 0 bases from J, the junction kept 0 bases outside the gene matches. The CDR3 runs 15 residues. The germline CDR1 and CDR2 sequences are MGHRA and YSYEKL. CDR3 sequence reads: CASSQQGANTGELFF. The CDR3 DNA is TGCGCCAGCAGCCAACAGGGGGCGAACACCGGGGAGCTGTTTTTT.

This clonotype is judged medium-sized. The chain uses TRBV5-5 and TRBJ2-2; maybe TRBD2 (5 bases). In germline, CDR1 is SGHKS, CDR2 YYEKEE (reference sequence). The CDR3 spans 17 residues. V lost 0 bases, J lost 4 bases, and 16 bases lay in between. For the CDR3, the DNA is TGTGCCAGCAGCTTGGCACCGGGGATGGACGTCACCGGGGAGCTGTTTTTT. The encoded protein is CASSLAPGMDVTGELFF.

V gene TRBV6-1 combines with J gene TRBJ2-3, with D hard to call. The CDR3 is 12 residues long. Germline V CDR1 and CDR2: MNHNS, SASEGT. Trimming removed 0 bases from V and 4 bases from J, with 2 bases in between. CDR3 coding DNA: TGTGCCAGCAGTGAAGCGGCAGATACGCAGTATTTT. Protein sequence: CASSEAADTQYF.

There are a few counts of this clonotype. The J gene is TRBJ2-7, the V gene TRBV6-5; D tentatively fits TRBD1 or TRBD2 (6 bases each). Trimming pared 6 bases from V and 6 bases from J, leaving 18 bases between. The CDR3 is made up of 14 amino acids. The V gene's germline CDR1 is MNHEY and CDR2 SVGAGI. The CDR3 nucleotides read TGTGCCAGCAGGTCCGGAGGGGGGCGGGTCGAGCAGTACTTC. Translating it yields CASRSGGGRVEQYF.

The chain links TRBV30 to TRBJ2-3; D remains unclear. The V gene's germline CDR1 is GTSNPN and CDR2 SVGIG (reference sequence). V gave up 1 base and J gave up 2 bases, with 4 bases separating them. The CDR3 runs 12 residues. The CDR3 nucleotides read TGTGCCTGGAGTGGCAACACAGATACGCAGTATTTT. It yields the protein CAWSGNTDTQYF.

The chain employs TRBV5-1 and TRBJ1-1; the match to TRBD1 covers 7 bases. CDR1 SGHRS and CDR2 YFSETQ come from the germline V gene. The CDR3 is 14 residues long. The trim removed 7 bases at V and 1 base at J, leaving 7 bases unmatched. CDR3 amino acids: CASLTGPSNTEAFF. CDR3 bases: TGCGCCAGCTTGACAGGGCCCTCGAACACTGAAGCTTTCTTT. Complete variable domain (other parts from reference TRBV5-1 and TRBJ1-1): KAGVTQTPRYLIKTRGQQVTLSCSPISGHRSVSWYQQTPGQGLQFLFEYFSETQRNKGNFPGRFSGRQFSNSRSEMNVSTLELGDSALYLCASLTGPSNTEAFFGQGTRLTVV.